This TCR beta chain was sequenced in a study of graft-versus-host responses after intestinal transplantation. About the study: Once they had received anti-thymocyte globulin induction, all recipients took tacrolimus and steroids for around 3 years.

Some clones are missing from TCRdb's copy, which holds only in-frame ones; the method was immunoSEQ multiplex PCR. The sample holds roughly 25,000 clones, 90% seen once. Study-wide results and caveats: HvG clone declines early post-transplant were associated with peak circulating GvH levels. GvH clones surfaced in recipient marrow, some emerging earlier in ileum or blood.

As regards this clone: Its antigen is unidentified. One junction end does not reproduce the germline sequence, and a read error may be involved.

Looked up from germline, CDR1 is SGDLS and CDR2 is YYNGEE. The CDR3 loop spans 12 amino acids. This receptor was obtained from a human patient who received an intestinal transplant, so some T cells may come from the graft donor. Sequenced here: PBMCs, sampled around 40 days after intestinal transplant. The chain employs TRBV9 and TRBJ1-1; a weak D match, TRBD1 (5 bases). The CDR3 reads CARSGGGYEAFF. The CDR3 DNA reads TGTGCCCGCAGCGGCGGGGGGTATGAAGCTTTCTTT. Variable domain in full (rest from reference TRBV9 and TRBJ1-1): DSGVTQTPKHLITATGQRVTLRCSPRSGDLSVYWYQQSLDQGLQFLIQYYNGEERAKGNILERFSAQQFPDLHSELNLSSLELGDSALYFCARSGGGYEAFFGQGTRLTVV.